This T cell receptor beta chain was recorded in a study of blood T cell repertoires in COVID-19. The wider study: Acute-phase and convalescent COVID-19 samples originated in the United States, Italy and Spain. In each case, the material was cDNA or gDNA derived from T cells, B-cell-depleted T cells, or PBMCs.

As originally analysed: Amplification from reference gene primers served as the basis for estimated nucleated cell counts. TCRdb's table, derived via immunoSEQ multiplex PCR, lists solely in-frame clones and lacks some. V and J calls and clone size come straight from that table; D and trimming were deduced from the DNA. Of 170,000 or so clones in the sample, over 70% were seen once. CDR3 length equals 17 residues. Germline V gene lookup returns CDR1 LGHDT and CDR2 YNNKEL (reference sequence). Trimming cost V 2 bases and J 5 bases; bases outside gene matches: 11. This chain links TRBV3-1 (or the pseudogene TRBV3-2) with TRBJ2-2; 7 positions agree with TRBD1. The receptor was isolated from a woman in her sixties or seventies with acute or convalescent COVID-19. Specimen: peripheral blood. CDR3 region: CASSQIPRAGGTGELFF. CDR3 DNA sequence: TGTGCCAGCAGCCAAATTCCCAGGGCAGGGGGAACCGGGGAGCTGTTTTTT.